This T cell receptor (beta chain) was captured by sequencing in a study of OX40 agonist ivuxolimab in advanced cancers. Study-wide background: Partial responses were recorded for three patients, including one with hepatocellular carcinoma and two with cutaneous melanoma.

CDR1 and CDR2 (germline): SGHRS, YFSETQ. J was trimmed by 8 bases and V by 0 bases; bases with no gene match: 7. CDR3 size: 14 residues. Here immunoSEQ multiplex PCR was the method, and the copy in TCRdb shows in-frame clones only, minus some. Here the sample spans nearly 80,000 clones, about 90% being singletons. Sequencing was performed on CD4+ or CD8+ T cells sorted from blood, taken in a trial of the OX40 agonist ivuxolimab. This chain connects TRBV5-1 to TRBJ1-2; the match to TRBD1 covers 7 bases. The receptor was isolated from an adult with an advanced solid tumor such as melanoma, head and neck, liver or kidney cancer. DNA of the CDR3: TGCGCCAGCAGCTTGGTAAACAGGGGCGGAGGCTACACCTTC. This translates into CASSLVNRGGGYTF.